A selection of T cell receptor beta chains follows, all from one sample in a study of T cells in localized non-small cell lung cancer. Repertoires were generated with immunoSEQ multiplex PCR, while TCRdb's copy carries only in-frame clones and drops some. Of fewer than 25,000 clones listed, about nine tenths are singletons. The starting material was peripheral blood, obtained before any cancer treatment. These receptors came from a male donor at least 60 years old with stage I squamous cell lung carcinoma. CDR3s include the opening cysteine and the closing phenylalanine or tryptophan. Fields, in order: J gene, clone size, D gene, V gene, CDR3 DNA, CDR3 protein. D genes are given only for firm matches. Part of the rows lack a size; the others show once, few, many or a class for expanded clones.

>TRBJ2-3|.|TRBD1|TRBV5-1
TGCGCCAGCAGCGAAATTGGACAGGGGGAAACAGATACGCAGTATTTT
CASSEIGQGETDTQYF
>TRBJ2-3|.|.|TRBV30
TGTGCCTGGACCGGGGCAGATACGCAGTATTTT
CAWTGADTQYF
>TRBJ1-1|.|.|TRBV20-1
TGCAGTGCCCCCAAGGTCCCTGAAGCTTTCTTT
CSAPKVPEAFF
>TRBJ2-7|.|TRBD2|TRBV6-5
TGTGCCAGCAGTTACTCGAGCGGGGGGCCCTATGAGCAGTACTTC
CASSYSSGGPYEQYF
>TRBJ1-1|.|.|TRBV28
TGTGCCAGCAGTTTCCGGACCCATGAAGCTTTCTTT
CASSFRTHEAFF
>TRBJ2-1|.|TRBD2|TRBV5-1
TGCGCCAGCAGCTTCCTCCAAACTAGCGGAGTCCTCAATGAGCAGTTCTTC
CASSFLQTSGVLNEQFF
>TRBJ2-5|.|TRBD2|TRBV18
TGTGCCAGCTCACACTCTAGCGGCCAAGAGACCCAGTACTTC
CASSHSSGQETQYF
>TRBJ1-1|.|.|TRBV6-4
TGTGCCAGCACCTTGAGGACTGAAGCTTTCTTT
CASTLRTEAFF
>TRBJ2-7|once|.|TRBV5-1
.
CASSFASGTSGSRYF
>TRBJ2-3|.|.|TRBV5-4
TGTGCCAGCAGCCCCCTGGTCGAGAGCACAGATACGCAGTATTTT
CASSPLVESTDTQYF
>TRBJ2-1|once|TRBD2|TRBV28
TGTGCCAGCGGATCGAGCGGGAGCGGCCACCCCAATGAGCAGTTCTTC
CASGSSGSGHPNEQFF
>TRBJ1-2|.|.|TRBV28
TGTGCCAGCAGTTCTCCAGGAATCCGGCCTGGCTACACCTTC
CASSSPGIRPGYTF
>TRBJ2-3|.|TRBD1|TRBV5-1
TGCGCCAGCAGCTTATCGACAGGGGAGACAGATACGCAGTATTTT
CASSLSTGETDTQYF
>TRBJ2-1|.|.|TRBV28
TGTGCCAACGGGCCGACGGATGAGCAGTTCTTC
CANGPTDEQFF
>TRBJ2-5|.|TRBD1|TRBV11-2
TGTGCCAGCAGCGGTGCAGGGGGCCAGGGAGAGACCCAGTACTTC
CASSGAGGQGETQYF
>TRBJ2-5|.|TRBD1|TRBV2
TGTGCCAGCAGTGGGACAGGGGGCGCGGGGGAGACCCAGTACTTC
CASSGTGGAGETQYF
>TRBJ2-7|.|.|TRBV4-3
TGCGCCAGCAGCCAAGATTGGGTCAGGAGCTACGAGCAGTACTTC
CASSQDWVRSYEQYF
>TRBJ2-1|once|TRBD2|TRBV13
TGTGCCAGCAGCTTCGGACTAGCGGGAGGGAATGAGCAGTTCTTC
CASSFGLAGGNEQFF
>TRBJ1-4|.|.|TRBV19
TGTGCCAGCCGGGGGACAACTAATGAAAAACTGTTTTTT
CASRGTTNEKLFF
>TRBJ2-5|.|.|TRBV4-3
TGCGCCAGCAGCCAAGTCGGGCAAGGGGAGACCCAGTACTTC
CASSQVGQGETQYF
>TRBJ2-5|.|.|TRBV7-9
TGTGCCAGCAGCTTAGGAGGGACCCAGTACTTC
CASSLGGTQYF
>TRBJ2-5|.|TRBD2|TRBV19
TGTGCCAGCGGGAGGGGGCAAGAGACCCAGTACTTC
CASGRGQETQYF
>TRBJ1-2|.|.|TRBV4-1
TGCGCCAGCAGCCAAGAATGGATAGGCTATGGCTACACCTTC
CASSQEWIGYGYTF
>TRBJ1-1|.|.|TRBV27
TGTGCCAGCGGGCCAGGGAGGGTTTTGAACACTGAAGCTTTCTTT
CASGPGRVLNTEAFF
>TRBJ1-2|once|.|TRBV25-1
TGTGCCAGCACGAATGGGGGGCTGGACTATGGCTACACCTTC
CASTNGGLDYGYTF
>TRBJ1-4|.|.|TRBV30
TGTGCCTGGAGCCCACTAACGGCAGTTGAAAAACTGTTTTTT
CAWSPLTAVEKLFF
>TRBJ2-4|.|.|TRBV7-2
TGTGCCAGCAGCTTTTACAGAATAAACATTCAGTACTTC
CASSFYRINIQYF
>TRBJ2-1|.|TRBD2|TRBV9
TGTGCCAGCAGCGCCGGACTAGCGGCGATCAATGAGCAGTTCTTC
CASSAGLAAINEQFF
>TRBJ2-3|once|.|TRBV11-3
TGTGCCAGCAGCGTCTTACAGGGTAGTACGCAGTATTTT
CASSVLQGSTQYF
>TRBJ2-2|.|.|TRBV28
TGTGCCAGCAGTTTTGGTCGCGACACCGGGGAGCTGTTTTTT
CASSFGRDTGELFF
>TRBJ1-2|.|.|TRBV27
TGTGCCAGCAGTCCACGGGACACAAACTATGGCTACACCTTC
CASSPRDTNYGYTF
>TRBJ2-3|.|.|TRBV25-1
TGTGCCAGCAGTGAATGGGCAGGCACAGATACGCAGTATTTT
CASSEWAGTDTQYF
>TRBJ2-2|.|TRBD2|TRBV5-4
TGTGCCAGCAGCCTTAGCGGGAACGGGGAGCTGTTTTTT
CASSLSGNGELFF
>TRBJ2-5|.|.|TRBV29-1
TGCAGCGTTGTTTTCCGGGAGAAGGAGACCCAGTACTTC
CSVVFREKETQYF
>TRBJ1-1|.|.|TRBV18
TGTGCCAGCTCACCCGGTATGAAAACTGAAGCTTTCTTT
CASSPGMKTEAFF
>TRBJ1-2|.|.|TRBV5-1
TGCGCCAGCAGCTTGGCTGAGGGGTTGTATGGCTACACCTTC
CASSLAEGLYGYTF
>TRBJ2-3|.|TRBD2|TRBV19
TGTGCCAGTAGTAAGACTAGCGGGAGTGTAGATACGCAGTATTTT
CASSKTSGSVDTQYF
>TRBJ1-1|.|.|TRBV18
TGTGCCAGCTCACCACCGTCGGGGGGAGGCACTGAAGCTTTCTTT
CASSPPSGGGTEAFF
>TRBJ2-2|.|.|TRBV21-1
TGTGCCAGCAGCAAAGACGTGGAGCACTTAAACACCGGGGAGCTGTTTTTT
CASSKDVEHLNTGELFF
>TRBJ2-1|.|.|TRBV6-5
TGTGCCAGCAGTTACTCGCTCAACACCTACCTCAATGAGCAGTTCTTC
CASSYSLNTYLNEQFF
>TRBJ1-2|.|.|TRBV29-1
TGCAGCGTCGCCCGAGGGCCGACGGCGGGCTACACCTTC
CSVARGPTAGYTF